A selection of T cell receptor beta chains follows, all from one sample in a study of shared clonotypes between healthy human individuals. The data were produced by immunoSEQ multiplex PCR, yet TCRdb's version contains in-frame clones alone and is incomplete. The top ten clones hold more than 0.12% of a sample with approximately 2.5 million clones, just over 90% of them seen once. Sequenced input: naive CD4+ T cells sorted from blood. Receptor source: a man younger than 35 in good health. The CDR3 runs from the conserved cysteine through the conserved F or W. A D gene is named only where the DNA matches it firmly. A row's size may be missing; if present it is once, few, many or a size class.

d_gene: TRBD2
v_gene: TRBV5-1
j_gene: TRBJ2-5
abundance: NA
CDR3nt: TGCGCCAGCAGCTCGTTAGGACTAGCGGGGGGAGGAGAGACCCAGTACTTC
CDR3aa: CASSSLGLAGGGETQYF

d_gene: NA
v_gene: TRBV7-9
j_gene: TRBJ2-5
abundance: NA
CDR3nt: TGTGCCAGCAGCTTTAGTTCCGGGGGGCGAGAGACCCAGTACTTC
CDR3aa: CASSFSSGGRETQYF

d_gene: NA
v_gene: TRBV7-2
j_gene: TRBJ2-7
abundance: NA
CDR3nt: TGTGCCAGCAGCCAAAACCCCTACGAGCAGTACTTC
CDR3aa: CASSQNPYEQYF

d_gene: NA
v_gene: TRBV18
j_gene: TRBJ2-5
abundance: NA
CDR3nt: TGTGCCAGCTCACCACCTTCCAGCAGGGAGACCCAGTACTTC
CDR3aa: CASSPPSSRETQYF

d_gene: NA
v_gene: TRBV7-9
j_gene: TRBJ1-1
abundance: once
CDR3nt: TGTGCCAGCAGCTTGGATGTGTCCACTGAAGCTTTCTTT
CDR3aa: CASSLDVSTEAFF

d_gene: NA
v_gene: TRBV9
j_gene: TRBJ1-3
abundance: NA
CDR3nt: TGTGCCAGCAGCGGGACAGCCGGAAACACCATATATTTT
CDR3aa: CASSGTAGNTIYF

d_gene: TRBD1
v_gene: TRBV7-2
j_gene: TRBJ1-5
abundance: NA
CDR3nt: TGTGCCAGCAGCTCATCACAGGGGGCGTCCAATCAGCCCCAGCATTTT
CDR3aa: CASSSSQGASNQPQHF

d_gene: TRBD2
v_gene: TRBV2
j_gene: TRBJ2-7
abundance: NA
CDR3nt: TGTGCCAGCAGTGTCGGACTAGCGGGAGGAGAGTACGAGCAGTACTTC
CDR3aa: CASSVGLAGGEYEQYF

d_gene: NA
v_gene: TRBV6-1
j_gene: TRBJ1-1
abundance: NA
CDR3nt: TGTGCCAGCAGTTTACGGGTGATAAACACTGAAGCTTTCTTT
CDR3aa: CASSLRVINTEAFF

d_gene: NA
v_gene: TRBV5-1
j_gene: TRBJ2-1
abundance: NA
CDR3nt: TGCGCCAGCAGCCCTCAGGCTTTTAACTCCTACAATGAGCAGTTCTTC
CDR3aa: CASSPQAFNSYNEQFF

d_gene: NA
v_gene: TRBV7-2
j_gene: TRBJ2-1
abundance: once
CDR3nt: TGTGCCAGCAGCCCTCCTTGGGGGAGCAGCCAGAGGCTCTACAATGAGCAGTTCTTC
CDR3aa: CASSPPWGSSQRLYNEQFF

d_gene: NA
v_gene: TRBV5-1
j_gene: TRBJ2-3
abundance: many
CDR3nt: TGCGCCAGCAGCTTCACAGATACGCAGTATTTT
CDR3aa: CASSFTDTQYF

d_gene: NA
v_gene: TRBV4-1
j_gene: TRBJ2-2
abundance: NA
CDR3nt: TGCGCCAGCAGCTACTTATGGGGGTGGGAGCTGTTTTTT
CDR3aa: CASSYLWGWELFF

d_gene: NA
v_gene: TRBV6-1
j_gene: TRBJ2-1
abundance: NA
CDR3nt: TGTGCCAGCACGTCTAGATTCGACAATGAGCAGTTCTTC
CDR3aa: CASTSRFDNEQFF

d_gene: TRBD1
v_gene: TRBV18
j_gene: TRBJ1-6
abundance: once
CDR3nt: TGTGCCAGCTCACCACGACAGGGTGGCTATAATTCACCCCTCCACTTT
CDR3aa: CASSPRQGGYNSPLHF

d_gene: NA
v_gene: TRBV5-1
j_gene: TRBJ2-7
abundance: NA
CDR3nt: TGCGCCAGCAGCCCTGCGGGGTACGAGCAGTACTTC
CDR3aa: CASSPAGYEQYF

d_gene: NA
v_gene: TRBV2
j_gene: TRBJ2-2
abundance: NA
CDR3nt: TGTGCCAGCAGGGGAGACTCAAACACCGGGGAGCTGTTTTTT
CDR3aa: CASRGDSNTGELFF

d_gene: TRBD2
v_gene: TRBV27
j_gene: TRBJ2-3
abundance: once
CDR3nt: TGTGCCAGCAGTTTATCACGGGGACTAGCGGGGCTCACAGATACGCAGTATTTT
CDR3aa: CASSLSRGLAGLTDTQYF

d_gene: TRBD1
v_gene: TRBV5-6
j_gene: TRBJ1-2
abundance: once
CDR3nt: TGTGCCAGTCGGTATATGGGTGGACAGGTCGACTACACCTTC
CDR3aa: CASRYMGGQVDYTF

d_gene: NA
v_gene: TRBV2
j_gene: TRBJ1-5
abundance: NA
CDR3nt: TGTGCCAGCAGTCAACAGGGTATCAGTCAGCCCCAGCATTTT
CDR3aa: CASSQQGISQPQHF

d_gene: NA
v_gene: TRBV6-1
j_gene: TRBJ2-7
abundance: NA
CDR3nt: TGTGCCAGCGCGGTCGGCCGATGGGAGCAGTACTTC
CDR3aa: CASAVGRWEQYF

d_gene: TRBD1
v_gene: TRBV19
j_gene: TRBJ2-3
abundance: NA
CDR3nt: TGTGCCAGTAGTGTGGGGACAGAGCGAACGCAGTATTTT
CDR3aa: CASSVGTERTQYF